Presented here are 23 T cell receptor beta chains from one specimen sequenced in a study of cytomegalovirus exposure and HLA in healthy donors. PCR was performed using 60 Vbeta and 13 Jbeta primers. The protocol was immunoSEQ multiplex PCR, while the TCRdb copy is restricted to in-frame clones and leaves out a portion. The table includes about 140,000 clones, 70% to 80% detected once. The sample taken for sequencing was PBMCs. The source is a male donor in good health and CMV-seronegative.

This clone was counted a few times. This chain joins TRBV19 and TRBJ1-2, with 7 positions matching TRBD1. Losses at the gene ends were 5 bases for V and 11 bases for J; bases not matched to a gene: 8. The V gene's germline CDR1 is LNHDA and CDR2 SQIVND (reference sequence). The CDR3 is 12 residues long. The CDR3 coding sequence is TGTGCCAGTAGTCGCTTCCGGGACAGATACACCTTC. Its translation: CASSRFRDRYTF.

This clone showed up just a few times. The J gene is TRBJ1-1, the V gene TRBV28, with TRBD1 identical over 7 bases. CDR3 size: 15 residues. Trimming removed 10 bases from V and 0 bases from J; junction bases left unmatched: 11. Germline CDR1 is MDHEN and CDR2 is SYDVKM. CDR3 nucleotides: TGTGCCACCTTACAGGGGCCGAGGATGAACACTGAAGCTTTCTTT. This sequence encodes CATLQGPRMNTEAFF. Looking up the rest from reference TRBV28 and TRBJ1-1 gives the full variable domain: DVKVTQSSRYLVKRTGEKVFLECVQDMDHENMFWYRQDPGLGLRLIYFSYDVKMKEKGDIPEGYSVSREKKERFSLILESASTNQTSMYLCATLQGPRMNTEAFFGQGTRLTVV.

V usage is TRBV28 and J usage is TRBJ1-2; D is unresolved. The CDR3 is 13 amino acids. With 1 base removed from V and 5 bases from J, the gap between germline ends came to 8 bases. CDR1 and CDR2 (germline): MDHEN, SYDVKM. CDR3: CASSLSAGYGYTF. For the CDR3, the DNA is TGTGCCAGCAGTTTATCGGCGGGTTATGGCTACACCTTC.

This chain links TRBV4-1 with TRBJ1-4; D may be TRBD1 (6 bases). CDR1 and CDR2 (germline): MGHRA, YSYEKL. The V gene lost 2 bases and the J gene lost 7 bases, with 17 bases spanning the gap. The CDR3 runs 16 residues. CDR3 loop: CASSQKAGARGEKLFF. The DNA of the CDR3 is TGCGCCAGCAGCCAAAAGGCCGGGGCCAGGGGTGAAAAACTGTTTTTT.

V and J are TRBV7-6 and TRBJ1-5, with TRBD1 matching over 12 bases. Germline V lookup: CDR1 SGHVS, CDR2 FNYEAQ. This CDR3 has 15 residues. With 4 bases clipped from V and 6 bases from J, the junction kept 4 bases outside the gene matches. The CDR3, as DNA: TGTGCCAGCAGCTGGGGGACAGGGGGCTCTCAGCCCCAGCATTTT. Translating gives CASSWGTGGSQPQHF.

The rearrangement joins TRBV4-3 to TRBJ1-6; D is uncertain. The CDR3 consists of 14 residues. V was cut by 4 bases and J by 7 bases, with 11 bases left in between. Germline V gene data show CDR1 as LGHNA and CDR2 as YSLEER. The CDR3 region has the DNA TGCGCCAGCAGCCTGGAGAGACCCAATTCACCCCTCCACTTT. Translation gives CASSLERPNSPLHF.

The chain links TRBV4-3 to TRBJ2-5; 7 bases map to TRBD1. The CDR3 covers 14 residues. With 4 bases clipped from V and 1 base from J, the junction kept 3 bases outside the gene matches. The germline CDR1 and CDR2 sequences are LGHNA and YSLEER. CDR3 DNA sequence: TGCGCCAGCAGCCCGGACAGGCCCCAAGAGACCCAGTACTTC. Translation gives CASSPDRPQETQYF.

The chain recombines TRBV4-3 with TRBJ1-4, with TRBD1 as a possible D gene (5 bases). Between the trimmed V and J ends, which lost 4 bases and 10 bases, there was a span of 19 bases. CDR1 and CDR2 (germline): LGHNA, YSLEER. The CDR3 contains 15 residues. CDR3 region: CASSLTWGGDGKLFF. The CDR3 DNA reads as TGCGCCAGCAGCCTAACGTGGGGGGGGGATGGAAAACTGTTTTTT.

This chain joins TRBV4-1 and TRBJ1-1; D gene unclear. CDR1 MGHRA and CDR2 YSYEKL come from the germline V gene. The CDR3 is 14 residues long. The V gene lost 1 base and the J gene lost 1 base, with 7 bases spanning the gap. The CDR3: CASSQGLANTEAFF. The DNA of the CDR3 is TGCGCCAGCAGCCAAGGGTTGGCGAACACTGAAGCTTTCTTT.

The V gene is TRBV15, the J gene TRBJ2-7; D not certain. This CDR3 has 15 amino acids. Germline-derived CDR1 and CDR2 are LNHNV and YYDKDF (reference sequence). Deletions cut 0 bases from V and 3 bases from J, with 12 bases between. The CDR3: CATSRDPPQIYEQYF. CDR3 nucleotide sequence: TGTGCCACCAGCAGAGATCCCCCACAAATCTACGAGCAGTACTTC.

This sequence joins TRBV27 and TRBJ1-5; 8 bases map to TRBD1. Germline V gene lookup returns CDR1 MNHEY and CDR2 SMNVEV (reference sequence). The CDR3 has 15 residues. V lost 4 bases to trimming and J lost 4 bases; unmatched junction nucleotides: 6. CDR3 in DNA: TGTGCCAGCAGTTCCCGGGGACAGGTAAATCAGCCCCAGCATTTT. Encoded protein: CASSSRGQVNQPQHF.

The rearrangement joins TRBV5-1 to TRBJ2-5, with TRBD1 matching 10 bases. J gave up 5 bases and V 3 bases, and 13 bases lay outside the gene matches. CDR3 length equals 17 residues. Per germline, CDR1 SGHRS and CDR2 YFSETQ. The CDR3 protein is CASSSQGDRGSRETQYF. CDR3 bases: TGCGCCAGCAGCTCCCAAGGGGACAGGGGATCACGGGAGACCCAGTACTTC.

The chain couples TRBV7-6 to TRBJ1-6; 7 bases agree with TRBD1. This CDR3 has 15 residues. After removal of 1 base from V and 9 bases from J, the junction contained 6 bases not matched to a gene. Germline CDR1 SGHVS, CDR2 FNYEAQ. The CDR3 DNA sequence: TGTGCCAGCAGCTTAGAACAGGGGAGTGTTTCACCCCTCCACTTT. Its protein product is CASSLEQGSVSPLHF. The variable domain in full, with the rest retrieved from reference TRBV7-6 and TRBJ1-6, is GAGVSQSPRYKVTKRGQDVALRCDPISGHVSLYWYRQALGQGPEFLTYFNYEAQQDKSGLPNDRFSAERPEGSISTLTIQRTEQRDSAMYRCASSLEQGSVSPLHFGNGTRLTVT.

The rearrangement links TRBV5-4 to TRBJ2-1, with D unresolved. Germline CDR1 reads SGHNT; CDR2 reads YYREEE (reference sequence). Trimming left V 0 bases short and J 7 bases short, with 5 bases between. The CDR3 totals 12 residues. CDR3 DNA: TGTGCCAGCAGCTTGGACGGTAATGAGCAGTTCTTC. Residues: CASSLDGNEQFF.

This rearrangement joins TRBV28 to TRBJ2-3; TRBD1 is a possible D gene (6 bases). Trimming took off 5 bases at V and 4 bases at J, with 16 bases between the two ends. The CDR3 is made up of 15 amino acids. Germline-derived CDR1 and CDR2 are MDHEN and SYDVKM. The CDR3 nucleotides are TGTGCCAGCAGTCCGCCAGGGGAGCCCCCAGATACGCAGTATTTT. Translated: CASSPPGEPPDTQYF.

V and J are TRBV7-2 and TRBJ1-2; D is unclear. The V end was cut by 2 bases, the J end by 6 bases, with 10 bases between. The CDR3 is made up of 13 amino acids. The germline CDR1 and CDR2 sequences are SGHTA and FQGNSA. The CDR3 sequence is CASSLSTEHGYTF. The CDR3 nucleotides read TGTGCCAGCAGCTTAAGTACAGAGCATGGCTACACCTTC.

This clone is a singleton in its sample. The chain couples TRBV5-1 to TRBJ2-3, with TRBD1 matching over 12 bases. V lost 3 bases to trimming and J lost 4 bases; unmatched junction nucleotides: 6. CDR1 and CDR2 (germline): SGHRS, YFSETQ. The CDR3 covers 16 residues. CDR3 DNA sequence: TGCGCCAGCAGCTGGACGGGACAGGGGGCTTCAGATACGCAGTATTTT. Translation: CASSWTGQGASDTQYF.

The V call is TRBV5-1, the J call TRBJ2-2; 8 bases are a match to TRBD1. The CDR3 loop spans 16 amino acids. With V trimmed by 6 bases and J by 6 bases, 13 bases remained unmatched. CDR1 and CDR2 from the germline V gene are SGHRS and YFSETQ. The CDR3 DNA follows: TGCGCCAGCACATCATTCCGACAGGGGAAGGCCGGGGAGCTGTTTTTT. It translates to CASTSFRQGKAGELFF. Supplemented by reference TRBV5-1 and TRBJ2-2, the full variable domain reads KAGVTQTPRYLIKTRGQQVTLSCSPISGHRSVSWYQQTPGQGLQFLFEYFSETQRNKGNFPGRFSGRQFSNSRSEMNVSTLELGDSALYLCASTSFRQGKAGELFFGEGSRLTVL.

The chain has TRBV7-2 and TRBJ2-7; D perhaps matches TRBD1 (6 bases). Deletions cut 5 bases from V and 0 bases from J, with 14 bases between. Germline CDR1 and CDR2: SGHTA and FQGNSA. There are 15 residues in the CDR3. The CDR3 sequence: CASSPGQSPSYEQYF. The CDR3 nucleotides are TGTGCCAGCAGCCCCGGACAGTCTCCCTCCTACGAGCAGTACTTC. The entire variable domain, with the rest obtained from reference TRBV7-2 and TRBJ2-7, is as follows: GAGVSQSPSNKVTEKGKDVELRCDPISGHTALYWYRQSLGQGLEFLIYFQGNSAPDKSGLPSDRFSAERTGGSVSTLTIQRTQQEDSAVYLCASSPGQSPSYEQYFGPGTRLTVT.

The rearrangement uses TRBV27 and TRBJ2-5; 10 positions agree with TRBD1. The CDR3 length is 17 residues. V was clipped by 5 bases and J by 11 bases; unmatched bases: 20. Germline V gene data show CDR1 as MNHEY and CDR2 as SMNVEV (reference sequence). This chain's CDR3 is CASSRDRGSLAFTQQYF. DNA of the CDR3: TGTGCCAGCAGTCGGGACAGGGGTAGCCTAGCGTTTACCCAGCAGTACTTC.

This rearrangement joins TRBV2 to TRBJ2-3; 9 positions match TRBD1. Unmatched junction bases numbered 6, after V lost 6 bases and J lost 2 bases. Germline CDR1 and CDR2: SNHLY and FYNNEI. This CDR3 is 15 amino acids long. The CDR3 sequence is CASRPTGGPTDTQYF. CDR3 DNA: TGTGCCAGCAGACCGACAGGGGGACCCACAGATACGCAGTATTTT.

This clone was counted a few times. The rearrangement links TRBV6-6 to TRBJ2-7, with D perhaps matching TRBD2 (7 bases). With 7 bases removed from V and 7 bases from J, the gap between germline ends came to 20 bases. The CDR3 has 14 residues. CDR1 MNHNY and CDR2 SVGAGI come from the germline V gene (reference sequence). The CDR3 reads CASNPIGGAGEQYF. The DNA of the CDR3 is TGTGCCAGCAACCCGATAGGGGGGGCGGGGGAGCAGTACTTC.

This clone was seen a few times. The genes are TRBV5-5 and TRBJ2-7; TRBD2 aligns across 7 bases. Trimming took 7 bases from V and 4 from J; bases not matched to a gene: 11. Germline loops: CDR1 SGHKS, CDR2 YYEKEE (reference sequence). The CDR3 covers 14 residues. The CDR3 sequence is CASWELADSYEQYF. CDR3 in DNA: TGTGCCAGCTGGGAGCTAGCGGACTCTTACGAGCAGTACTTC.